Below are 2 T cell receptor beta chains sequenced from a single sample in a study of blood T cell repertoires in COVID-19. The data were produced by immunoSEQ multiplex PCR, yet TCRdb's version contains in-frame clones alone and is incomplete. The sample lists about 200,000 clones, about four fifths seen once, with roughly 7.6% in the top ten. Sequencing was performed on peripheral blood. These receptors originate from a woman aged 45-65 years with acute or convalescent COVID-19.

V gene TRBV7-2 combines with J gene TRBJ2-1, with D perhaps matching TRBD1 (5 bases). The CDR3 runs to 12 residues. Germline-derived CDR1 and CDR2 are SGHTA and FQGNSA. The germline V and J ends were trimmed by 5 bases and 10 bases, with 12 bases remaining between them. The CDR3, as DNA: TGTGCCAGCAGCGATCCCCGACAGGAGCAGTTCTTC. Residues: CASSDPRQEQFF.

V gene TRBV11-2 combines with J gene TRBJ1-3; TRBD1 aligns across 11 bases. The ends lost 5 bases at V and 0 bases at J; junction bases unmatched: 0. The germline CDR1 and CDR2 sequences are SGHAT and FQNNGV. This CDR3 spans 15 amino acids. For the CDR3, the DNA is TGTGCCAGCAGCGGACAGGGGGCCTCTGGAAACACCATATATTTT. This encodes CASSGQGASGNTIYF. Full variable domain (remainder filled in from reference TRBV11-2 and TRBJ1-3): EAGVAQSPRYKIIEKRQSVAFWCNPISGHATLYWYQQILGQGPKLLIQFQNNGVVDDSQLPKDRFSAERLKGVDSTLKIQPAKLEDSAVYLCASSGQGASGNTIYFGEGSWLTVV.